A selection of T cell receptor beta chains follows, all from one sample in a study of cytomegalovirus exposure and HLA in healthy donors. Clones were sequenced by immunoSEQ multiplex PCR, and TCRdb holds only the in-frame ones, with some missing. The sample has about 160,000 clones, about 83% seen once. The sequencing input was PBMCs. Source of these receptors: a woman in her twenties or thirties in good health and CMV-seronegative. The CDR3 runs from the conserved cysteine through the conserved F or W. D genes are given only for firm matches. Clone size is shown for a subset of rows, as once, few, many or a class of expanded clone.

d_gene	abundance	v_gene	j_gene	CDR3aa	CDR3nt
NA	NA	TRBV4-3	TRBJ1-6	CASSQVVANSPLHF	TGCGCCAGCAGCCAAGTGGTGGCTAATTCACCCCTCCACTTT
NA	NA	TRBV7-9	TRBJ2-7	CASSSPQTGAYEQYF	TGTGCCAGCAGCTCCCCTCAGACCGGAGCCTACGAGCAGTACTTC
NA	NA	TRBV11-2	TRBJ2-7	CASSLGLLNYEQYF	TGTGCCAGCAGCTTAGGGTTACTCAATTACGAGCAGTACTTC
TRBD1	few	TRBV7-8	TRBJ1-1	CASSQGGAEAFF	TGTGCCAGCAGCCAAGGGGGCGCAGAAGCTTTCTTT
TRBD1	once	TRBV27	TRBJ2-7	CASSLLGGSGKNEQYF	TGTGCCAGCAGCCTCTTAGGGGGCTCGGGTAAGAACGAGCAGTACTTC
NA	NA	TRBV25-1	TRBJ2-5	CASSRTGTQETQYF	TGTGCCAGCAGTCGAACCGGGACTCAAGAGACCCAGTACTTC
NA	NA	TRBV4-1	TRBJ1-4	CASSQPAWTAEKLFF	TGCGCCAGCAGCCAACCAGCCTGGACAGCGGAAAAACTGTTTTTT
NA	NA	TRBV5-1	TRBJ2-7	CASSLVVGAPYEQYF	TGCGCCAGCAGCTTGGTGGTGGGGGCGCCCTACGAGCAGTACTTC
TRBD2	NA	TRBV28	TRBJ2-1	CASSPGGFGGSGNEQFF	TGTGCCAGCAGTCCCGGGGGGTTTGGCGGGAGTGGTAATGAGCAGTTCTTC
TRBD2	once	TRBV19	TRBJ2-7	CASSMGGTTGEQYF	TGTGCCAGTAGTATGGGAGGGACCACGGGAGAGCAGTACTTC
TRBD1	NA	TRBV30	TRBJ1-5	CAWNSGTGGNQPQHF	TGTGCCTGGAACTCCGGGACAGGGGGCAATCAGCCCCAGCATTTT
TRBD1	few	TRBV6-4	TRBJ1-2	CASRQDRGANYGYTF	TGTGCCAGCAGACAAGACAGGGGAGCTAACTATGGCTACACCTTC
TRBD2	NA	TRBV27	TRBJ2-7	CASSLSVPGLAVNAYEQYF	TGTGCCAGCAGTTTATCTGTTCCCGGACTAGCGGTAAACGCCTACGAGCAGTACTTC
TRBD2	NA	TRBV6-5	TRBJ2-3	CASSTGTSDQYF	TGTGCCAGCAGTACCGGGACTAGCGACCAGTATTTT
NA	NA	TRBV12-5	TRBJ2-1	CASGLDGTPRHEQFF	TGTGCTAGTGGTTTGGACGGGACTCCTCGCCATGAGCAGTTCTTC
NA	NA	TRBV29-1	TRBJ1-2	CSVEQAYGYTF	TGCAGCGTTGAACAGGCCTATGGCTACACCTTC
NA	NA	TRBV7-2	TRBJ2-7	CASSLDWSPYEQYF	TGTGCCAGCAGCTTGGATTGGAGCCCCTACGAGCAGTACTTC
NA	once	TRBV5-1	TRBJ2-2	CASSVDGGVFGELFF	TGCGCCAGCAGCGTGGACGGCGGGGTCTTTGGGGAGCTGTTTTTT
TRBD2	NA	TRBV9	TRBJ2-7	CASSYGGRSSYEQYF	TGTGCCAGCAGCTACGGCGGGAGGAGCTCCTACGAGCAGTACTTC
NA	NA	TRBV5-1	TRBJ1-2	CASSYGGRAYGYTF	TGCGCCAGCAGCTATGGGGGGAGGGCCTATGGCTACACCTTC
NA	NA	TRBV5-6	TRBJ2-5	CASSFGPTGQQETQYF	TGTGCCAGCAGCTTTGGTCCGACAGGCCAGCAAGAGACCCAGTACTTC
TRBD1	NA	TRBV6-5	TRBJ2-1	CASRPDRGPYNEQFF	TGTGCCAGCAGACCGGACAGGGGCCCCTACAATGAGCAGTTCTTC
NA	NA	TRBV30	TRBJ2-3	CAWSLSTADTQYF	TGTGCCTGGAGTCTTTCCACGGCAGATACGCAGTATTTT
TRBD2	NA	TRBV9	TRBJ2-3	CASSTGLAGGRDTQYF	TGTGCCAGCAGCACGGGACTAGCGGGGGGACGTGATACGCAGTATTTT
NA	once	TRBV4-1	TRBJ2-7	CASSQGTGRSSYEQYF	TGCGCCAGCAGCCAAGGTACAGGGCGGAGTTCCTACGAGCAGTACTTC
NA	NA	TRBV10-3	TRBJ2-7	CAIGSATELSYEQYF	TGTGCCATCGGTAGTGCGACAGAACTCTCCTACGAGCAGTACTTC
TRBD1	once	TRBV7-2	TRBJ1-5	CASSFSAGTGGVFYQPQHF	TGTGCCAGCAGCTTTTCAGCCGGGACAGGGGGCGTTTTCTATCAGCCCCAGCATTTT
NA	NA	TRBV6-6	TRBJ1-3	CASSYPTDISGNTIYF	TGTGCCAGCAGTTACCCGACTGATATCTCTGGAAACACCATATATTTT
TRBD2	NA	TRBV7-2	TRBJ2-5	CASSSPGLAGGRETQYF	TGTGCCAGCAGCTCGCCGGGACTAGCGGGGGGGAGGGAGACCCAGTACTTC
TRBD2	NA	TRBV7-9	TRBJ2-7	CASSSKAGVPTLSSYEQYF	TGTGCCAGCAGCTCGAAAGCGGGAGTACCAACCCTTAGCTCCTACGAGCAGTACTTC
TRBD2	few	TRBV4-1	TRBJ2-1	CASSLGPDPGLAYNEQFF	TGCGCCAGCAGCCTCGGGCCGGACCCGGGACTAGCTTACAATGAGCAGTTCTTC
NA	NA	TRBV7-9	TRBJ1-2	CASSLDGYGYTF	TGTGCCAGCAGCTTAGACGGCTATGGCTACACCTTC
TRBD2	NA	TRBV5-4	TRBJ2-7	CASSLSGGLPYEQYF	TGTGCCAGCAGCTTGAGCGGGGGTCTCCCCTACGAGCAGTACTTC
NA	NA	TRBV6-4	TRBJ2-1	CASSVEGGSYNEQFF	TGTGCCAGCAGTGTTGAGGGTGGCTCCTACAATGAGCAGTTCTTC
NA	NA	TRBV19	TRBJ2-2	CASSIGGTGELFF	TGTGCCAGTAGTATTGGCGGCACCGGGGAGCTGTTTTTT
NA	NA	TRBV19	TRBJ1-5	CASSEPGHLNQPQHF	TGTGCCAGTAGTGAACCGGGACACCTTAATCAGCCCCAGCATTTT
NA	NA	TRBV7-2	TRBJ1-2	CASTKRDPGEGGYTF	TGTGCCAGCACCAAACGGGACCCGGGAGAGGGTGGCTACACCTTC
NA	NA	TRBV27	TRBJ1-1	CASSLLNTEAFF	TGTGCCAGCAGTTTGTTAAACACTGAAGCTTTCTTT
TRBD1	NA	TRBV6-1	TRBJ1-3	CASSKTGAGNTIYF	TGTGCCAGCAGTAAGACAGGGGCTGGAAACACCATATATTTT
TRBD2	NA	TRBV6-1	TRBJ2-1	CASSGGLAGSYNEQFF	TGTGCCAGCAGTGGGGGACTAGCGGGGTCCTACAATGAGCAGTTCTTC
NA	once	TRBV5-5	TRBJ2-2	CASSRELQGWGGELFF	TGTGCCAGCAGCCGTGAACTACAGGGTTGGGGAGGGGAGCTGTTTTTT
NA	NA	TRBV19	TRBJ1-2	CASMRKQGPVRYGYTF	TGTGCCAGTATGAGGAAACAGGGTCCGGTGCGGTATGGCTACACCTTC
TRBD2	NA	TRBV7-9	TRBJ2-2	CASSSSGYTGELFF	TGTGCCAGCAGTTCTAGCGGATATACCGGGGAGCTGTTTTTT
TRBD2	few	TRBV28	TRBJ2-3	CASSLLAGVGTDTQYF	TGTGCCAGCAGTTTACTAGCGGGGGTCGGCACAGATACGCAGTATTTT
NA	NA	TRBV19	TRBJ1-2	CASSMNRGVYGYTF	TGTGCCAGTAGTATGAATCGCGGGGTCTATGGCTACACCTTC
NA	NA	TRBV7-9	TRBJ1-2	CASSRVSNYGYTF	TGTGCCAGCAGTCGTGTTTCTAACTATGGCTACACCTTC
TRBD2	NA	TRBV30	TRBJ2-7	CAWSAVGTNYEQYF	TGTGCCTGGAGTGCCGTCGGGACTAACTACGAGCAGTACTTC
NA	NA	TRBV5-1	TRBJ2-5	CASSSGQALGTQYF	TGCGCCAGCAGCTCTGGGCAGGCACTGGGGACCCAGTACTTC
TRBD2	NA	TRBV30	TRBJ2-4	CAWSVGLAGGPAKNIQYF	TGTGCCTGGAGTGTGGGACTAGCGGGAGGGCCGGCCAAAAACATTCAGTACTTC
TRBD1	NA	TRBV6-1	TRBJ1-4	CASSVDRGTNEKLFF	TGTGCCAGCAGTGTGGACAGGGGAACTAATGAAAAACTGTTTTTT
NA	once	TRBV5-1	TRBJ2-1	CASSKVAAYNEQFF	TGCGCCAGCAGTAAGGTAGCGGCCTACAATGAGCAGTTCTTC
TRBD1	NA	TRBV19	TRBJ1-1	CASSMAVGQTNTEAFF	TGTGCCAGTAGTATGGCGGTGGGACAGACGAACACTGAAGCTTTCTTT
TRBD1	once	TRBV25-1	TRBJ1-1	CASSEVGGTGDTEAFF	TGTGCCAGCAGTGAAGTCGGGGGGACAGGGGACACTGAAGCTTTCTTT